The rows below give T cell receptor beta chains drawn from one sample of a study of regulatory T cells in long-lasting Graves disease. A single record per CDR3 protein comes from TCRdb applying MiXCR to the multiplex PCR reads. The data hold roughly 500,000 distinct CDR3 sequences, with 13% observed a single time. The same specimen was also included in a second study, on T cells in Graves' hyperthyroidism and ophthalmopathy.

Here the sequenced sample was peripheral blood mononuclear cells (PBMCs), taken at new diagnosis, from a patient treated with antithyroid drugs. These receptor sequences come from a man aged 25-45 years with Graves disease. CDR3s include the opening cysteine and the closing phenylalanine or tryptophan. D genes are given only for firm matches. Rows give clone size only sometimes, using once, few, many, or a class for an expanded clone.

v_gene	abundance	j_gene	d_gene	CDR3aa	CDR3nt
TRBV19	NA	TRBJ1-1	NA	CASSYFTEAFF	TGTGCCAGTAGCTATTTTACTGAAGCTTTCTTT
TRBV4-2	NA	TRBJ2-5	NA	CASSQDLRTAPWAQYF	TGTGCCAGCAGCCAAGATCTCAGGACAGCCCCATGGGCCCAGTACTTC
TRBV18	many	TRBJ1-5	TRBD1	CASSPGQALNQPQHF	TGTGCCAGCTCACCGGGACAGGCCTTAAATCAGCCCCAGCATTTT
TRBV12-3/TRBV12-4	many	TRBJ1-4	NA	CASSPPTWGGEKLFF	TGTGCCAGCAGTCCCCCGACATGGGGGGGGGAAAAACTGTTTTTT
TRBV13	few	TRBJ1-6	NA	CASRLGGVGSPLHF	TGTGCCAGCAGACTAGGGGGGGTAGGGTCACCCCTCCACTTT
TRBV20-1	many	TRBJ2-7	NA	CSARETEVRQYF	TGCAGTGCTAGGGAGACAGAGGTTAGGCAGTACTTC
TRBV7-2	many	TRBJ2-1	NA	CASSPTGTAYNEQFF	TGTGCCAGCAGCCCCACCGGGACCGCGTACAATGAGCAGTTCTTC
TRBV27	many	TRBJ1-5	NA	CASSLSLYQPQHF	TGTGCCAGCAGTTTATCCTTGTATCAGCCCCAGCATTTT
TRBV6-1	NA	TRBJ2-7	NA	CASSEPTGTVQYF	TGTGCCAGCAGTGAACCGACAGGCACCGTCCAGTACTTC
TRBV12-3/TRBV12-4	many	TRBJ2-3	NA	CASSLQGADTQYF	TGTGCCAGCAGTCTACAGGGAGCAGATACGCAGTATTTT
TRBV18	NA	TRBJ2-7	TRBD2	CASSPIAAGTSGTYEQYF	TGTGCCAGCTCACCGATCGCCGCCGGGACTAGCGGAACCTACGAGCAGTACTTC
TRBV6-4	NA	TRBJ1-5	TRBD1	CASSELTGGGVRAPQHF	TGTGCCAGCAGTGAATTAACAGGGGGAGGGGTTCGGGCGCCCCAGCATTTT
TRBV5-1	many	TRBJ2-7	NA	CASSLRRLSSYEQYF	TGCGCCAGCAGCTTGAGACGGCTGAGCTCCTACGAGCAGTACTTC
TRBV12-3/TRBV12-4	NA	TRBJ2-7	NA	CASSWTGRREIPYEQYF	TGTGCCAGCAGTTGGACAGGGCGGCGGGAGATCCCCTACGAGCAGTACTTC
TRBV29-1	many	TRBJ1-1	NA	CSAKGRANTEAFF	TGCAGCGCCAAAGGACGGGCGAACACTGAAGCTTTCTTT
TRBV6-2/TRBV6-3	many	TRBJ2-3	TRBD1	CASTGAGGEIDTQYF	TGTGCCAGCACCGGAGCAGGGGGCGAGATCGATACGCAGTATTTT
TRBV25-1	few	TRBJ1-4	NA	CASSEWVTTNEKLFF	TGTGCCAGCAGTGAATGGGTCACGACTAATGAAAAACTGTTTTTT
TRBV20-1	many	TRBJ1-2	NA	CSATRPLGYGYTF	TGCAGTGCTACAAGACCTCTAGGCTATGGCTACACCTTC
TRBV11-2	many	TRBJ2-7	NA	CASGTLWVGYERYF	TGTGCCAGCGGTACATTATGGGTAGGCTACGAGCGGTACTTC
TRBV5-5	NA	TRBJ2-5	NA	CASSLPRTGMGETQYF	TGTGCCAGCAGCTTGCCAAGAACAGGGATGGGAGAGACCCAGTACTTC
TRBV20-1	many	TRBJ2-1	TRBD2	CSARFTSGRLWNEQFF	TGCAGTGCTAGATTCACTAGCGGGAGATTGTGGAATGAGCAGTTCTTC
TRBV7-2	many	TRBJ2-3	TRBD2	CASSLFSGGGTDTQYF	TGTGCCAGCAGCCTCTTCAGCGGGGGGGGCACAGATACGCAGTATTTT
TRBV4-1	NA	TRBJ2-7	TRBD2	CASSQERVRLAGVGSYEQYF	TGCGCCAGCAGCCAAGAGAGGGTGAGACTAGCGGGAGTTGGATCCTACGAGCAGTACTTC